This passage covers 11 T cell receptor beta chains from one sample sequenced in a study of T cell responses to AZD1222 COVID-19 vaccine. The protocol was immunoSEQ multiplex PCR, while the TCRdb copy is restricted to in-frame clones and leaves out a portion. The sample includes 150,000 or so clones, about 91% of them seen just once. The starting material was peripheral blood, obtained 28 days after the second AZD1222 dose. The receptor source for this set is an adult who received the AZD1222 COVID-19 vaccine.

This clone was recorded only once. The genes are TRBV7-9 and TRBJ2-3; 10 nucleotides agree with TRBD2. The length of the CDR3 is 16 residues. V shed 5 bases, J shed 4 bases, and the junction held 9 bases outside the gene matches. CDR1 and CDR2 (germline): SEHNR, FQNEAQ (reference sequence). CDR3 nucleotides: TGTGCCAGCAGCCATTTCCTAGCGGGGGCCCCAGATACGCAGTATTTT. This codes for CASSHFLAGAPDTQYF.

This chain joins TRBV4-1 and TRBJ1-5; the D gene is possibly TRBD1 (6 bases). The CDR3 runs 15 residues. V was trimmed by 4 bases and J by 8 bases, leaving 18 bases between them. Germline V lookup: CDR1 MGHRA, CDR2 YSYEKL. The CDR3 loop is CASSLTGKDGEPQHF. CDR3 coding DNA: TGCGCCAGCAGCCTAACAGGGAAGGATGGGGAGCCCCAGCATTTT.

The CDR3 DNA sequence: TGTGCCAGCTCCGAGGAGGGCAGCGATATTAACTATGGCTACACCTTC. It codes for CASSEEGSDINYGYTF. The V and J genes are TRBV18 and TRBJ1-2; D remains unclear. CDR1 and CDR2 (germline): KGHSH, LQKENI. With 6 bases removed from V and 1 base from J, the gap between germline ends came to 18 bases. This CDR3 has 16 amino acids.

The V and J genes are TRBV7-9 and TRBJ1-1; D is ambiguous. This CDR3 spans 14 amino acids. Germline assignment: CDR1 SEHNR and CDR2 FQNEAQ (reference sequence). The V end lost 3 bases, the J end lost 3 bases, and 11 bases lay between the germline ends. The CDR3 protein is CASSLGGWDTEAFF. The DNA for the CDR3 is TGTGCCAGCAGCTTGGGAGGGTGGGACACTGAAGCTTTCTTT.

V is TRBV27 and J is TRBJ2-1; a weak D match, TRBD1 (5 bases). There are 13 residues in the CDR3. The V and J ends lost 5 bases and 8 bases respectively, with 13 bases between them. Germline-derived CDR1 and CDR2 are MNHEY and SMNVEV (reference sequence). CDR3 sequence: CASSQGAPDEQFF. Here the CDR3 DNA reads TGTGCCAGCAGTCAAGGGGCGCCAGATGAGCAGTTCTTC.

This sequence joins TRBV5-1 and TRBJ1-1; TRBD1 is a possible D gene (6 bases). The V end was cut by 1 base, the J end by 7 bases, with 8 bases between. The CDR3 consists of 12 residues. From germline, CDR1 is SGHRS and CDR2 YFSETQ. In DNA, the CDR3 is TGCGCCAGCAGCTTGTCAGGGGTTGAAGCTTTCTTT. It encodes CASSLSGVEAFF.

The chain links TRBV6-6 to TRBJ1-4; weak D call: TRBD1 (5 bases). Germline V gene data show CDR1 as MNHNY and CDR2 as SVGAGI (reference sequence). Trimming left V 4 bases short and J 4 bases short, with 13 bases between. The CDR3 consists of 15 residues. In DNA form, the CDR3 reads TGTGCCAGCAGTTCGCGCCGGGACGGTAATGAAAAACTGTTTTTT. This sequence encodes CASSSRRDGNEKLFF.

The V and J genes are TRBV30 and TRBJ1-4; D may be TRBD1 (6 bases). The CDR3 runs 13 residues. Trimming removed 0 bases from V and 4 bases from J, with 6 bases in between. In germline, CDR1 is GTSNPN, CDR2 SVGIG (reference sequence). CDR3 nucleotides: TGTGCCTGGAGTGTAGGGGGTAATGAAAAACTGTTTTTT. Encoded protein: CAWSVGGNEKLFF.

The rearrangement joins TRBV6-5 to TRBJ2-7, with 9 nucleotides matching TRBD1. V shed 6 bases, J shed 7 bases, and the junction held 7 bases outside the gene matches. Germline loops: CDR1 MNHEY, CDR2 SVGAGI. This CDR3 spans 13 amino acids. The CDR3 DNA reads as TGTGCCAGCAGCACAGGGGGCTTGGGAGAGCAGTACTTC. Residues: CASSTGGLGEQYF.

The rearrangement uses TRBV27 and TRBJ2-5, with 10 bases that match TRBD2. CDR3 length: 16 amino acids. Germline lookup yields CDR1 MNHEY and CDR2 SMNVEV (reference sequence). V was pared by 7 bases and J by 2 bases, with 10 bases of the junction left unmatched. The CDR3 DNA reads TGTGCCAGCACCTCATATAGCGGGGGGTTTCAAGAGACCCAGTACTTC. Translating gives CASTSYSGGFQETQYF.

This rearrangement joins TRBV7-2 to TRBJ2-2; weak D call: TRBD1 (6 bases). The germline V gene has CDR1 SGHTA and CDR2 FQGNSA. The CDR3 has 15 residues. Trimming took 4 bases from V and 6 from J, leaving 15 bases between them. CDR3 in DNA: TGTGCCAGCAGCTCGGACAGTTATATTTCCGGGGAGCTGTTTTTT. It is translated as CASSSDSYISGELFF.